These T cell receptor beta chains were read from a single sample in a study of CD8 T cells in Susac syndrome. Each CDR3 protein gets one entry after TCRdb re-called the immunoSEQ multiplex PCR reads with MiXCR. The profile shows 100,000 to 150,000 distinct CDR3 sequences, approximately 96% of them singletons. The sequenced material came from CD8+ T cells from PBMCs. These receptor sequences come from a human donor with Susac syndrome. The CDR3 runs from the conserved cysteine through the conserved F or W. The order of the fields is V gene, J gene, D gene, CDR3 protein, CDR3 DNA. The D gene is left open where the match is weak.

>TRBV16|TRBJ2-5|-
CASSQMRLQMETQYF
TGTGCCAGCAGCCAAATGCGACTGCAGATGGAGACCCAGTACTTC
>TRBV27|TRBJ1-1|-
CASSLLGGTEAFF
TGTGCCAGCAGTTTGTTAGGGGGCACTGAAGCTTTCTTT
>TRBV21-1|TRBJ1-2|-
CASSKIPGPSPIDGYTF
TGTGCCAGCAGCAAAATCCCGGGACCCTCACCTATCGATGGCTACACCTTC
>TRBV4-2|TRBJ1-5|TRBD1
CASSQAPLGQGGQPQHF
TGTGCCAGCAGCCAAGCTCCCTTAGGACAGGGGGGACAGCCCCAGCATTTT
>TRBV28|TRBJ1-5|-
CASSPPRQSNQPQHF
TGTGCCAGCAGTCCCCCGAGGCAGAGCAATCAGCCCCAGCATTTT
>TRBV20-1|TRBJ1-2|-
CSARDWDGYYGYTF
TGCAGTGCTAGAGATTGGGACGGATACTATGGCTACACCTTC
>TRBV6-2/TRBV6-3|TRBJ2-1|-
CASSYDSSYNEQFF
TGTGCCAGCAGTTACGACTCCTCCTACAATGAGCAGTTCTTC
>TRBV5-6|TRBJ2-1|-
CASSWVGLNEQFF
TGTGCCAGCAGCTGGGTCGGGCTCAATGAGCAGTTCTTC
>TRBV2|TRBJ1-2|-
CARGVEGSDGYTF
TGTGCCAGGGGGGTGGAGGGGAGCGATGGCTACACCTTC
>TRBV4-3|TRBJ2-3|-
CASSQDGLGEGHTDTQYF
TGCGCCAGCAGCCAAGATGGCCTGGGGGAAGGACACACAGATACGCAGTATTTT
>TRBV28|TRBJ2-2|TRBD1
CASSVNRGSSGELFF
TGTGCCAGCAGTGTCAACAGGGGATCGTCCGGGGAGCTGTTTTTT